The entry that follows covers one TCR beta chain sequence. This specimen belongs to a study of T cell responses to AZD1222 COVID-19 vaccine. The germline V and J ends were trimmed by 6 bases and 3 bases, with 11 bases remaining between them. CDR1 MNHEY and CDR2 SVGAGI come from the germline V gene. The CDR3 is 13 residues long. TCRdb keeps only in-frame clones here, not all; method: immunoSEQ multiplex PCR. The sample shows about 130,000 clones, roughly 90% of them seen only once. The sequence was obtained from an adult in good health. The chain couples TRBV6-5 to TRBJ2-5; D is undetermined. The specimen was peripheral blood, collected on day 0 of AZD1222 vaccination. For the CDR3, the DNA is TGTGCCAGCAGCCCCCAGTCTGAAGAGACCCAGTACTTC. Translating it yields CASSPQSEETQYF.